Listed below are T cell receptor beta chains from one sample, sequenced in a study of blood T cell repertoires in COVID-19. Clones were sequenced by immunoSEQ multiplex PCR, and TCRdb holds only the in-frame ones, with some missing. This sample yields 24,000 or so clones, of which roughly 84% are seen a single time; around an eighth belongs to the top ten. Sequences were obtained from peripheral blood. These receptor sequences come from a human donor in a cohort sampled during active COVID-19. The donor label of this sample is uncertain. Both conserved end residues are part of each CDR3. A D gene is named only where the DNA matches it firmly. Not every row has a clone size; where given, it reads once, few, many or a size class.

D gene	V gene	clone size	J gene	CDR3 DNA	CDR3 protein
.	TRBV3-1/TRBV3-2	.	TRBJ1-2	TGTGCCAGCAGCCACAGCGGATCCCTCTATGGCTACACCTTC	CASSHSGSLYGYTF
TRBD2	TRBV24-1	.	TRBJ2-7	TGTGCCACCAGTGATCCTTTAGCGGGGGACCCTTACGAGCAGTACTTC	CATSDPLAGDPYEQYF
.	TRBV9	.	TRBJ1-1	TGTGCCAGCAGCGTGCTACTTGACACTGAAGCTTTCTTT	CASSVLLDTEAFF
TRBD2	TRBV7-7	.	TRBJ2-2	TGTGCTAGCAGTTCGACCCCTAGCGGGGGGACCGGGGAGCTGTTTTTT	CASSSTPSGGTGELFF
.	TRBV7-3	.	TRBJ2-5	TGTGCCAGCAGCACAAACCAGGGGAAGACCCAGTACTTC	CASSTNQGKTQYF
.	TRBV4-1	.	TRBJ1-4	TGCGCCAGCAGCCAAGATCCAGGGGTTAATGAAAAACTGTTTTTT	CASSQDPGVNEKLFF
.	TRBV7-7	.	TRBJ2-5	TGTGCTAGCAGCTCGACTAGTTCGGTGGAGACCCAGTACTTC	CASSSTSSVETQYF
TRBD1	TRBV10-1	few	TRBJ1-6	TGCGCCAGCAGGACCATGGACAGGGGTGCAGCACCCCTCCACTTT	CASRTMDRGAAPLHF
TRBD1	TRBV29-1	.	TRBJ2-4	TGCAGCGTTGTTCCTGGACAGGAGTCCAAAAACATTCAGTACTTC	CSVVPGQESKNIQYF
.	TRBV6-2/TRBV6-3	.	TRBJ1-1	TGTGCCAGCAGTTCCGGGGGGGGGTACACTGAAGCTTTCTTT	CASSSGGGYTEAFF
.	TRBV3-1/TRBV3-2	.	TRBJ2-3	TGTGCCAGCAGCCAAGGCGATGCGGGGCTACATACGCAGTATTTT	CASSQGDAGLHTQYF
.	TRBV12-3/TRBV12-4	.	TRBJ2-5	TGTGCCAGCAGTTTGGGCAGAAAAGAGACCCAGTACTTC	CASSLGRKETQYF
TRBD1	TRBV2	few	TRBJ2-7	TGTGCCAGCAGTACCCGGGACAGGGTCGGTGAGCAGTACTTC	CASSTRDRVGEQYF
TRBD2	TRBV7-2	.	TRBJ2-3	TGTGCCAGCAGCTTAAGGACTAGCGGGGGGCGACGCACAGATACGCAGTATTTT	CASSLRTSGGRRTDTQYF
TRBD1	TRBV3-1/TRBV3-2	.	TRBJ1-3	TGTGCCAGCAGCCCCCGGGACAGGGCATTTGCCGGGTCGGGAAACACCATATATTTT	CASSPRDRAFAGSGNTIYF
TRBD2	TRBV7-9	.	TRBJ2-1	TGTGCCAGCAGCCAGACTAGCGGATACAATGAGCAGTTCTTC	CASSQTSGYNEQFF
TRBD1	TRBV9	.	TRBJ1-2	TGTGCCAGCAGCCCTCAAATCTCGACAGGGCCCTATGGCTACACCTTC	CASSPQISTGPYGYTF
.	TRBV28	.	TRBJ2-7	TGTGCCAGCAGGACTACAGACAGGTTAGAACAGAACGGCTTTGACACGAGCTACGAGCAGTACTTC	CASRTTDRLEQNGFDTSYEQYF
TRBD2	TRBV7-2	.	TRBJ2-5	TGTGCCAGCAGCTTGTTACTAGCGGGGGGTCAAGAGACCCAGTACTTC	CASSLLLAGGQETQYF
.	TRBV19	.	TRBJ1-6	TGTGCCAGTAGTATAGAGGGGAGCTCCTATAATTCACCCCTCCACTTT	CASSIEGSSYNSPLHF
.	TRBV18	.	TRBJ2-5	TGTGCCAGCTCACCCGCGGGTGCAGAGACCCAGTACTTC	CASSPAGAETQYF
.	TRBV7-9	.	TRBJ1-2	TGTGCCAGCAGCTTATTGCGGGGGGACTATGGCTACACCTTC	CASSLLRGDYGYTF
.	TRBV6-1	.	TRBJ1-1	TGTGCCAGCACCGTACTCGAGAACACTGAAGCTTTCTTT	CASTVLENTEAFF
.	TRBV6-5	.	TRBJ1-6	TGTGCCAGCATGGAGGGGCGGTTGTACTCACCCCTCCACTTT	CASMEGRLYSPLHF
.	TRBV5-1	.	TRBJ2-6	TGCGCCAGCAGCTTGACAGTCTCTGGGGCCAACGTCCTGACTTTC	CASSLTVSGANVLTF
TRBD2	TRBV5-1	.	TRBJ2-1	TGCGCCAGCAGCCAAACTAGCGGGGGCTACAATGAGCAGTTCTTC	CASSQTSGGYNEQFF
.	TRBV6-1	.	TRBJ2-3	TGTGCCAGCAGTGAAGGATGGGAGGCAGATACGCAGTATTTT	CASSEGWEADTQYF
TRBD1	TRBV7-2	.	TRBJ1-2	TGTGCCAGCAGGGGAGGACAGGGGGCCCTGTATGGCTACACCTTC	CASRGGQGALYGYTF
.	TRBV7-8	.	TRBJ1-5	TGTGCCAGCAGTTACAGGTGGGGGGAACCTAGCAATCAGCCCCAGCATTTT	CASSYRWGEPSNQPQHF
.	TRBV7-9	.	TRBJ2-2	TGTGCCGCGGGAAGGAACACCGGGGAGCTGTTTTTT	CAAGRNTGELFF
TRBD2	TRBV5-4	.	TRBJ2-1	TGTGCCAGCAGCTTATCAGCGGGGGGATACAATGAGCAGTTCTTC	CASSLSAGGYNEQFF
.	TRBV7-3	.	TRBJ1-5	TGTGCCAGCAGCTTAGTTCTTTTTAGCCAGCCCCAGCATTTT	CASSLVLFSQPQHF
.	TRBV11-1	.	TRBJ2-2	TGTGCCAGCAGCTTAGCGCAAACAGCCGGTACCGGGGAGCTGTTTTTT	CASSLAQTAGTGELFF
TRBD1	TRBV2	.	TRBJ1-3	TGTGCCAGCACCCCCCGGACAGGGGGCCACACCATATATTTT	CASTPRTGGHTIYF
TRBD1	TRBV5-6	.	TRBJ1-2	TGTGCCAGCAGAGAAAAGGGACAGGGAAACTATGGCTACACCTTC	CASREKGQGNYGYTF
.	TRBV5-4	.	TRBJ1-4	TGTGCCAGCAGCTTTGCGGGAAATGAAAAACTGTTTTTT	CASSFAGNEKLFF
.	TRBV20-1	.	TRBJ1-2	TGCCACATACAGGGAATCTATGGCTACACCTTC	CHIQGIYGYTF
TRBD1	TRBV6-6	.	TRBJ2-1	TGTGCCAGCAGTTACTCTGACAGGGGGCGCGGAAGTGAGCAGTTCTTC	CASSYSDRGRGSEQFF
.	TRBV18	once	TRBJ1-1	TGTGCCAGCTCACCAGTTCCGGGACAAGGGTGGACTGAAGCTTTCTTT	CASSPVPGQGWTEAFF
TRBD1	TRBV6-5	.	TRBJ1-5	TGTGCCAGCAGTTCCACCGGGACAGGGAGAGAGCCCCAGCATTTT	CASSSTGTGREPQHF
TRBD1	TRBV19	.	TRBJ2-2	TGTGCCAGTATCTGGACAGGGGGCACCGGGGAGCTGTTTTTT	CASIWTGGTGELFF
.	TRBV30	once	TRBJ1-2	TGTGCCTGGAGGGTTGCCGGGGGCTATGGCTACACCTTC	CAWRVAGGYGYTF
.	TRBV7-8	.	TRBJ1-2	TGTGCCAGCAGCCCTGAGGGGGTCTCCTTTAACTATGGCTACACCTTC	CASSPEGVSFNYGYTF
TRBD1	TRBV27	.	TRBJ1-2	TGTGCCAGCGGGAGGCCGGACAGGGTGAATGGCTACACCTTC	CASGRPDRVNGYTF
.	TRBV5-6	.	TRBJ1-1	TGTGCCAGCAGCTTGAGCACGAACACTGAAGCTTTCTTT	CASSLSTNTEAFF
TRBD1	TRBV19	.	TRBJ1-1	TGTGCCAGTAGTATACGGACAGGGATGAACACTGAAGCTTTCTTT	CASSIRTGMNTEAFF
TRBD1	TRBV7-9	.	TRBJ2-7	TGTGCCAGCAGACAAGGACAGGCCTACGAGCAGTACTTC	CASRQGQAYEQYF
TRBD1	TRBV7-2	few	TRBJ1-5	TGTGCCAGCAGCCAACAGGGGGCGGGCAATCAGCCCCAGCATTTT	CASSQQGAGNQPQHF
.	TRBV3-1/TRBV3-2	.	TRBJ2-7	TGTGCCAGCAGCCAACGGGTTGGGGAGCAGTACTTC	CASSQRVGEQYF
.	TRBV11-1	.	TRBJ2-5	TGTGCCAGCAGCTTCGCACTAGCCGGAGGGACCCAGTACTTC	CASSFALAGGTQYF
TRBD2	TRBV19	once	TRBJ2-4	TGTGCCAGTAGTATGAGGGTAGCGGGGGGGCTAGACATTCAGTACTTC	CASSMRVAGGLDIQYF
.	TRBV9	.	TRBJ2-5	TGTGCCAGCAGCGTTCGGGAAGAGACCCAGTACTTC	CASSVREETQYF
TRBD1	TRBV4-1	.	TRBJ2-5	TGCGCCAGCAGTCTCGGACAGGGACCGAAGCGGGAGACCCAGTACTTC	CASSLGQGPKRETQYF
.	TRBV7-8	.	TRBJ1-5	TGTGCCAGCAGCGAGGGGAGGGCTAGGGGTTGGAGCAATCAGCCCCAGCATTTT	CASSEGRARGWSNQPQHF
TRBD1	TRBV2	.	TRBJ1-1	TGTGCCAGCACCGACGACAGGGTAATCCGCGATGAAGCTTTCTTT	CASTDDRVIRDEAFF
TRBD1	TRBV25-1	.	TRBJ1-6	TGTGCCAGCAGTGATACGACAGGGGATGGTTCACCCCTCCACTTT	CASSDTTGDGSPLHF
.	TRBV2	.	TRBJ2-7	TGTGCCAGCAGTGTCGGACATGGCTACGAGCAGTACTTC	CASSVGHGYEQYF
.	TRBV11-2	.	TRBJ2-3	TGTGCCAGCAACGACTGGGGGGGCCTAGTCTCGGATACGCAGTATTTT	CASNDWGGLVSDTQYF
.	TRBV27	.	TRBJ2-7	TGTGCCAGCAACCTCCCCGGTACGAGCTACGAGCAGTACTTC	CASNLPGTSYEQYF
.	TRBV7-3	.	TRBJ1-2	TGTGCCAGCAGCTCACACCAGGGTGGTGGCTACACCTTC	CASSSHQGGGYTF